This T cell receptor (beta chain) was documented in a study of T cell responses to AZD1222 COVID-19 vaccine. Study background: Pooling covered second doses at about 4 or about 12 weeks.

Repertoires were generated with immunoSEQ multiplex PCR, while TCRdb's copy carries only in-frame clones and drops some. The sample lists about 140,000 clones, 92% seen once, with around 5.1% in the top ten. The study, taken as a whole, reports: Repertoire sampling was restricted to post-peak T cell response timepoints.

Germline V gene lookup returns CDR1 LNHDA and CDR2 SQIVND (reference sequence). The V gene end was trimmed by 8 bases and the J gene end by 5 bases; junction bases not matched to a gene: 3. This CDR3 is 12 amino acids long. The table lists this clone with a count of one. What it binds is unknown. The source is an adult in good health. V and J are TRBV19 and TRBJ1-1, with 9 bases identical to TRBD1. The specimen was peripheral blood, collected on day 0 of AZD1222 vaccination. The CDR3 DNA sequence: TGTGCCAGTGAAGACAGGGGGACTGAAGCTTTCTTT. It translates to CASEDRGTEAFF.